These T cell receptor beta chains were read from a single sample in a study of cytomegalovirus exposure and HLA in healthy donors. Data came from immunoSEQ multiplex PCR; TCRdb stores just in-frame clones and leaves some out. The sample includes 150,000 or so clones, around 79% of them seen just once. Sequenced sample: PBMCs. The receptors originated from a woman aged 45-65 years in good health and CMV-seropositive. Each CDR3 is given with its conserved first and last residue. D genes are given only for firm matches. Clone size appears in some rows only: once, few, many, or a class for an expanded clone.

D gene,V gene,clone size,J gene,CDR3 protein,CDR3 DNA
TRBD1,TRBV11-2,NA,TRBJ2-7,CASSFQGTGYEQYF,TGTGCCAGCAGCTTCCAGGGGACAGGCTACGAGCAGTACTTC
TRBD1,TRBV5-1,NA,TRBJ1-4,CASSLAGGGREKLFF,TGCGCCAGCAGCTTGGCAGGGGGCGGAAGGGAAAAACTGTTTTTT
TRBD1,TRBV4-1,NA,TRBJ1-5,CASSQKDRKNQPQHF,TGCGCCAGCAGCCAAAAGGACAGGAAGAATCAGCCCCAGCATTTT
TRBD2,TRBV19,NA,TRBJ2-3,CASSISWGSGSTDTQYF,TGTGCCAGTAGTATATCCTGGGGTAGCGGGAGTACAGATACGCAGTATTTT
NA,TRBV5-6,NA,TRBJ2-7,CASSPSIRDTLYEQYF,TGTGCCAGCAGCCCATCAATTCGGGACACCCTCTACGAGCAGTACTTC
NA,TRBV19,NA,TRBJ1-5,CASSIGRVSNQPQHF,TGTGCCAGTAGTATAGGTCGGGTTAGCAATCAGCCCCAGCATTTT
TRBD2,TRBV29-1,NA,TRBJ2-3,CSVIAGGGTDTQYF,TGCAGCGTAATAGCGGGAGGGGGCACAGATACGCAGTATTTT
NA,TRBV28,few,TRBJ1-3,CASSFLQSGNTIYF,TGTGCCAGCAGTTTCCTCCAGTCGGGAAACACCATATATTTT
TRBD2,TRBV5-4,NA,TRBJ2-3,CASSKDLSGRADSDTQYF,TGTGCCAGCAGCAAAGACCTTAGCGGGAGGGCCGACTCAGATACGCAGTATTTT
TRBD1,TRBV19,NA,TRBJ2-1,CASSIETGVRLAYNEQFF,TGTGCCAGTAGTATCGAGACAGGGGTTAGACTCGCGTACAATGAGCAGTTCTTC
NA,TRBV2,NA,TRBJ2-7,CASSVASLSYEQYF,TGTGCCAGCAGTGTAGCCTCCCTCTCCTACGAGCAGTACTTC
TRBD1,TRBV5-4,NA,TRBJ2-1,CASSPTTGSYNEQFF,TGTGCCAGCAGCCCAACGACAGGGAGCTACAATGAGCAGTTCTTC
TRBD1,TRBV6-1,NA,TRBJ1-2,CASYGTEKNYGYTF,TGTGCCAGTTACGGGACAGAGAAAAACTATGGCTACACCTTC
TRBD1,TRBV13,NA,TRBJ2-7,CASSVWTGDEQYF,TGTGCCAGCAGCGTCTGGACAGGGGACGAGCAGTACTTC
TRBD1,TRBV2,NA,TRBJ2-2,CASRKGQDTGELFF,TGTGCCAGCAGGAAGGGACAGGACACCGGGGAGCTGTTTTTT
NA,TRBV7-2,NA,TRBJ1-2,CASSLSGGAGYGYTF,TGTGCCAGCAGCTTGTCGGGGGGCGCCGGGTATGGCTACACCTTC
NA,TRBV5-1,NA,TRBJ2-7,CASSFAQGSEQYF,TGCGCCAGCAGCTTCGCACAGGGTAGCGAGCAGTACTTC
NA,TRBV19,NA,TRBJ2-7,CASSESSYEQYF,TGTGCCAGTAGTGAGAGCTCCTACGAGCAGTACTTC
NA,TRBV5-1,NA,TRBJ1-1,CASSFGQNEAFF,TGCGCCAGCAGCTTCGGACAGAATGAAGCTTTCTTT
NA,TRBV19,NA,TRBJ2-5,CATRQRDQETQYF,TGTGCCACCAGACAGAGAGACCAAGAGACCCAGTACTTC
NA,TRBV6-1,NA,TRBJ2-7,CASRKDSSYEQYF,TGTGCCAGCAGGAAGGACAGCTCCTACGAGCAGTACTTC
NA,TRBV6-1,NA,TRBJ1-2,CASSGPGRGGYTF,TGTGCCAGCAGTGGTCCCGGCAGGGGAGGCTACACCTTC
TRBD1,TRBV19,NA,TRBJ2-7,CASSLGQGLGEQYF,TGTGCCAGTAGTCTGGGACAGGGGTTAGGGGAGCAGTACTTC
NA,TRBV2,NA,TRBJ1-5,CASRETPSKAQHF,TGTGCCAGCAGGGAGACCCCGTCAAAGGCCCAGCATTTT
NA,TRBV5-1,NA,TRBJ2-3,CASSLAPRGQYTDTQYF,TGCGCCAGCAGCTTGGCCCCGCGGGGTCAATACACAGATACGCAGTATTTT
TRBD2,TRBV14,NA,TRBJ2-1,CASSPGLADYNEQFF,TGTGCCAGCAGCCCGGGACTAGCGGATTACAATGAGCAGTTCTTC
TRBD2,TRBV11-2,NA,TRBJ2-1,CASSRGGEQFF,TGTGCCAGCAGCCGGGGGGGTGAGCAGTTCTTC
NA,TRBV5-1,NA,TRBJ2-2,CASSLESGRTGELFF,TGCGCCAGCAGCTTGGAGTCGGGTCGCACCGGGGAGCTGTTTTTT
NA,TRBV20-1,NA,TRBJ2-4,CSAPDLNIQYF,TGCAGTGCTCCGGACTTAAACATTCAGTACTTC
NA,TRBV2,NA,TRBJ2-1,CASSLESEVVGEQFF,TGTGCCAGCAGCTTAGAATCTGAGGTTGTGGGTGAGCAGTTCTTC
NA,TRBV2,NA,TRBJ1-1,CASRYRRDTEAFF,TGTGCCAGCAGGTATCGCCGGGACACTGAAGCTTTCTTT
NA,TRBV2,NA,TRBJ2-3,CASTRDLSDTQYF,TGTGCCAGCACCAGGGATTTGTCGGATACGCAGTATTTT
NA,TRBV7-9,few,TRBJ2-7,CASSATRSEQYF,TGTGCCAGCAGCGCGACCCGGAGCGAGCAGTACTTC
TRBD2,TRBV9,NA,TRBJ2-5,CASSVMGGGETQYF,TGTGCCAGCAGCGTAATGGGCGGGGGAGAGACCCAGTACTTC
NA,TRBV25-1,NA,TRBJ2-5,CASRASGETQYF,TGTGCCAGCAGGGCATCGGGGGAGACCCAGTACTTC
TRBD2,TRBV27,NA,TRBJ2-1,CASSPERGAGAYNEQFF,TGTGCCAGCAGTCCCGAGCGCGGGGCGGGAGCCTACAATGAGCAGTTCTTC
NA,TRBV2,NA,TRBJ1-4,CASSFQGLPNEKLFF,TGTGCCAGCAGTTTCCAGGGCCTTCCTAATGAAAAACTGTTTTTT
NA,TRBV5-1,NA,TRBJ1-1,CASSPSGITEAFF,TGCGCCAGCAGTCCCTCAGGGATCACTGAAGCTTTCTTT
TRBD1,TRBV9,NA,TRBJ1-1,CASSALDRDTEAFF,TGTGCCAGCAGCGCCCTGGACAGGGACACTGAAGCTTTCTTT
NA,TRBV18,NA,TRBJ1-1,CASSPLGALNTEAFF,TGTGCCAGCTCACCACTGGGGGCACTGAACACTGAAGCTTTCTTT
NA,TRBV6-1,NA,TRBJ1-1,CASIPFGGEGEAFF,TGTGCCAGCATCCCGTTTGGGGGCGAAGGGGAAGCTTTCTTT
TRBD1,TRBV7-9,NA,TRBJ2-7,CASSSPGQGFYEQYF,TGTGCCAGCAGCAGTCCGGGACAGGGTTTCTACGAGCAGTACTTC
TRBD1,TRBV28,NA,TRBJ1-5,CASNRDRGAGRSNQPQHF,TGTGCCAGCAATAGGGACAGGGGCGCCGGGCGAAGCAATCAGCCCCAGCATTTT
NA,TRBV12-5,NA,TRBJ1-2,CASGLAVNYGYTF,TGTGCTAGTGGTTTGGCGGTTAACTATGGCTACACCTTC
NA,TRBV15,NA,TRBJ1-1,CATSRPTGSRTEAFF,TGTGCCACCAGCAGACCGACAGGTTCGCGGACTGAAGCTTTCTTT
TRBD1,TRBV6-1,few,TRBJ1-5,CASSPDRNQPQHF,TGTGCCAGCAGTCCGGACAGGAATCAGCCCCAGCATTTT
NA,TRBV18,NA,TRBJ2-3,CASSPRSGGLRGTDTQYF,TGTGCCAGCTCACCTCGCAGTGGAGGCCTCAGAGGCACAGATACGCAGTATTTT
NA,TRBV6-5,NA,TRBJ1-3,CASRPQVRSGNTIYF,TGTGCCAGCAGGCCTCAGGTTAGGTCTGGAAACACCATATATTTT
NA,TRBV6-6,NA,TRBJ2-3,CASSPRTPVLDTQYF,TGTGCCAGCAGCCCCAGGACTCCCGTCCTAGATACGCAGTATTTT
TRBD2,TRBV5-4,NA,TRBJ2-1,CASSLTSAAYNEQFF,TGTGCCAGCAGTTTGACTAGCGCGGCCTACAATGAGCAGTTCTTC
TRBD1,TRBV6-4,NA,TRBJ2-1,CASSDGGGTGVNEQFF,TGTGCCAGCAGTGACGGGGGGGGGACAGGGGTAAATGAGCAGTTCTTC
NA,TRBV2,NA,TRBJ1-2,CASTPQFSYGYTF,TGTGCCAGCACCCCGCAGTTCTCCTATGGCTACACCTTC
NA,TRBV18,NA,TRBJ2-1,CASSQGTIVLDEQFF,TGTGCCAGCTCACAGGGGACAATAGTTTTGGATGAGCAGTTCTTC
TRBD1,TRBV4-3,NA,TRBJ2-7,CASSPGQGRSYEQYF,TGCGCCAGCAGCCCTGGACAGGGTCGCTCCTACGAGCAGTACTTC
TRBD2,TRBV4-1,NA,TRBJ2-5,CASSQGRLAGPPETQYF,TGCGCCAGCAGCCAAGGCCGACTAGCGGGACCGCCAGAGACCCAGTACTTC
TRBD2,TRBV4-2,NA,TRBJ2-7,CASSVSGGAQSYEQYF,TGTGCCAGCAGCGTTAGCGGGGGGGCCCAGTCCTACGAGCAGTACTTC
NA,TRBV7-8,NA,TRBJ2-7,CASSLSGELWQYF,TGTGCCAGCAGCTTAAGTGGTGAACTGTGGCAGTACTTC